Following are 13 T cell receptor beta chains from one sample sequenced in a study of blood T cell repertoires in COVID-19. TCRdb keeps only in-frame clones here, not all; method: immunoSEQ multiplex PCR. The sample carries roughly 160,000 clones, around four fifths recorded once. Sequencing used peripheral blood. The receptors shown here come from a woman aged 80 or over with COVID-19, enrolled during active disease.

This clone was observed at least ten times. The V call is TRBV6-6, the J call TRBJ1-2, with D tentatively TRBD1 (5 bases). The CDR3 covers 14 residues. V lost 7 bases to trimming and J lost 5 bases, with 17 bases between them. Germline CDR1 is MNHNY and CDR2 is SVGAGI (reference sequence). The CDR3 region has the DNA TGTGCCAGCACCCCTCTACGGGGGGGATATGGCTACACCTTC. It codes for CASTPLRGGYGYTF.

The chain has TRBV29-1 and TRBJ1-5; maybe TRBD1 (5 bases). The ends were cut back, 4 bases at V and 3 bases at J, with 7 bases in the middle. CDR3 length: 12 amino acids. Germline V gene data show CDR1 as SQVTM and CDR2 as ANQGSEA. The CDR3 loop is CSVGQHNQPQHF. The CDR3, as DNA: TGCAGCGTTGGACAGCACAATCAGCCCCAGCATTTT.

In DNA form, the CDR3 reads TGTGCCAGAAGCCCGAAGGCGGGGGGACCCTACGAGCAGTACTTC. It specifies CARSPKAGGPYEQYF. The rearrangement uses TRBV5-3 and TRBJ2-7; 8 bases line up with TRBD2. TRBV5-3 is treated as an ORF (open reading frame) with a function not yet certain. CDR3 length equals 15 residues. After removal of 4 bases from V and 2 bases from J, the junction contained 8 bases not matched to a gene.

The V call is TRBV3-1 (or the pseudogene TRBV3-2), the J call TRBJ1-1; D possibly corresponds to TRBD1 (6 bases). Germline V gene data show CDR1 as LGHDT and CDR2 as YNNKEL (reference sequence). The V end was cut by 5 bases, the J end by 2 bases, with 12 bases between. There are 14 residues in the CDR3. The CDR3 DNA reads TGTGCCAGCAGCGGTACAGGGAGAAACACTGAAGCTTTCTTT. Encoded protein: CASSGTGRNTEAFF.

This clone came up once. The chain employs TRBV3-1 (or the pseudogene TRBV3-2) and TRBJ2-3; 12 bases align to TRBD2. Trimming removed 2 bases from V and 5 bases from J; junction bases left unmatched: 5. The CDR3 spans 16 residues. The germline V gene encodes CDR1 LGHDT and CDR2 YNNKEL (reference sequence). Here the CDR3 DNA reads TGTGCCAGCAGCCAAACGCTAGCGGGAGGGGGAGATACGCAGTATTTT. It yields the protein CASSQTLAGGGDTQYF.

The chain recombines TRBV5-1 with TRBJ2-1, with 7 bases that match TRBD2. CDR1 and CDR2 (germline): SGHRS, YFSETQ. Trimming took 3 bases from V and 2 from J; bases not matched to a gene: 11. The CDR3 covers 17 residues. The CDR3 region is CASSSGTTSRTYNEQFF. CDR3 nucleotides: TGCGCCAGCAGCTCCGGGACTACATCCCGCACCTACAATGAGCAGTTCTTC.

V gene TRBV5-8 combines with J gene TRBJ2-2; 10 bases map to TRBD1. CDR3 length equals 15 residues. The germline CDR1 and CDR2 sequences are SGHTS and YDEGEE. The V segment lost 6 bases and the J segment 3 bases; nucleotides outside the gene matches: 5. CDR3: CASTKDRGDTGELFF. The CDR3 DNA reads as TGTGCCAGCACCAAGGACAGGGGGGACACCGGGGAGCTGTTTTTT.

The chain recombines TRBV2 with TRBJ1-1; 7 nucleotides agree with TRBD1. The CDR3 spans 15 residues. Per the germline V gene, CDR1 is SNHLY and CDR2 is FYNNEI. V lost 7 bases, J lost 2 bases, and 10 bases stayed unmatched. The CDR3 sequence: CASTQYRGRNTEAFF. In nucleotides, the CDR3 is TGTGCCAGCACCCAATATAGGGGGCGAAACACTGAAGCTTTCTTT.

The chain carries TRBV28 and TRBJ2-7; D is ambiguous. CDR1 is MDHEN and CDR2 is SYDVKM in the germline V gene. V gave up 2 bases and J gave up 3 bases, with 11 bases separating them. This CDR3 has 14 amino acids. As DNA, the CDR3 is TGTGCCAGCAGTTTAGCAGGTCCCAGCTACGAGCAGTACTTC. Its protein product is CASSLAGPSYEQYF.

The rearrangement uses TRBV19 and TRBJ1-1, with D unclear. The V gene lost 8 bases and the J gene lost 4 bases, with 14 bases spanning the gap. Looked up from germline, CDR1 is LNHDA and CDR2 is SQIVND (reference sequence). The CDR3 runs to 13 residues. As DNA, the CDR3 is TGTGCCAGTGGGGAGAGGCTCCGCACTGAAGCTTTCTTT. This sequence encodes CASGERLRTEAFF.

V and J are TRBV25-1 and TRBJ1-2; weak D call: TRBD1 (5 bases). Looked up from germline, CDR1 is MGHDK and CDR2 is SYGVNS. There are 12 residues in the CDR3. Between the trimmed V and J ends, which lost 7 bases and 2 bases, there was a span of 8 bases. CDR3 in DNA: TGTGCCAGCAATGGGGGGAACTATGGCTACACCTTC. Protein sequence: CASNGGNYGYTF.

V gene TRBV2 combines with J gene TRBJ2-7, with 11 bases matching TRBD2. This CDR3 is 14 amino acids long. Trimming at V came to 0 bases and at J to 12 bases, leaving 7 bases not matched to a gene. Germline assignment: CDR1 SNHLY and CDR2 FYNNEI. The CDR3 loop reads CASSEALAGGPAYF. CDR3 in DNA: TGTGCCAGCAGTGAAGCCCTAGCGGGGGGCCCGGCGTACTTC.

The chain has TRBV6-2 or TRBV6-3 and TRBJ1-5; unclear D gene. Trimming took off 2 bases at V and 2 bases at J, with 4 bases between the two ends. This CDR3 comprises 13 residues. In germline, CDR1 is MNHEY, CDR2 SVGEGT. CDR3 bases: TGTGCCAGCAGTTACGGAGGCAATCAGCCCCAGCATTTT. It specifies CASSYGGNQPQHF.